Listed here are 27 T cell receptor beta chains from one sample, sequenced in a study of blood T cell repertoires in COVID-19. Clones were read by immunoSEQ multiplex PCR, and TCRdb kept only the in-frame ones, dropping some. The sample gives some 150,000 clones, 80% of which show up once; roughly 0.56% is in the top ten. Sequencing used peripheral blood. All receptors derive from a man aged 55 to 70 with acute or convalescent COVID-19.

The CDR3: CASSLGTGDGNQPQHF. CDR3 sequence (DNA): TGCGCCAGCAGCTTGGGGACTGGGGATGGCAATCAGCCCCAGCATTTT. This sequence joins TRBV5-1 and TRBJ1-5; D call uncertain. V lost 0 bases and J lost 2, with 12 bases in between. The germline gives CDR1 SGHRS, CDR2 YFSETQ. This CDR3 is 16 amino acids long.

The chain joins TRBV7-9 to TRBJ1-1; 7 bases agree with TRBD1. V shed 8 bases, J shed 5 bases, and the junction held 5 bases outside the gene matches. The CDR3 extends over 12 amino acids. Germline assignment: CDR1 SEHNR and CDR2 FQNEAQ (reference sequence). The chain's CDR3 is CASCSGGTEAFF. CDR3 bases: TGTGCCAGCTGCTCAGGGGGAACTGAAGCTTTCTTT.

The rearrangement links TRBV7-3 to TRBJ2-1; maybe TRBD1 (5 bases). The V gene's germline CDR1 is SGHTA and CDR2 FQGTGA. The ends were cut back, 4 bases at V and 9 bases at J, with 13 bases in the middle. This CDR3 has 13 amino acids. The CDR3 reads CASSSSRGGEQFF. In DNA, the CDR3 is TGTGCCAGCAGCTCATCAAGGGGCGGTGAGCAGTTCTTC. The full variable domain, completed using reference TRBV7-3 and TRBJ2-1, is GAGVSQTPSNKVTEKGKYVELRCDPISGHTALYWYRQSLGQGPEFLIYFQGTGAADDSGLPNDRFFAVRPEGSVSTLKIQRTERGDSAVYLCASSSSRGGEQFFGPGTRLTVL.

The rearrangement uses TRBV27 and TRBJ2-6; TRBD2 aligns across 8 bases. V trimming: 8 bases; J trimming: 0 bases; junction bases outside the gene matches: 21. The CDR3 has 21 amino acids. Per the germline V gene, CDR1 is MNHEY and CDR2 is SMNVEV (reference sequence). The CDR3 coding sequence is TGTGCCAGCTATCCGGGGTTGATGCGGGGGGTACTATCCTCTGGGGCCAACGTCCTGACTTTC. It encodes CASYPGLMRGVLSSGANVLTF.

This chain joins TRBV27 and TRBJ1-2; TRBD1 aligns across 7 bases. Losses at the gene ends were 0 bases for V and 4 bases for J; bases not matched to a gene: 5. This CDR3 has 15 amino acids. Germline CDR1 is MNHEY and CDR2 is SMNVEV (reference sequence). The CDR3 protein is CASSLSRTGFYGYTF. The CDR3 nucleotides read TGTGCCAGCAGTTTATCTAGGACAGGCTTCTATGGCTACACCTTC.

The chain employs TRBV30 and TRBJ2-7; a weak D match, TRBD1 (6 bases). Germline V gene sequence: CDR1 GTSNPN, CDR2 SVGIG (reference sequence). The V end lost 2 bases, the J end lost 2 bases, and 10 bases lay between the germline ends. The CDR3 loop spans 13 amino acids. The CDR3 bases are TGTGCCTGGAGTAAGGGGGATCCCTACGAGCAGTACTTC. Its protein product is CAWSKGDPYEQYF.

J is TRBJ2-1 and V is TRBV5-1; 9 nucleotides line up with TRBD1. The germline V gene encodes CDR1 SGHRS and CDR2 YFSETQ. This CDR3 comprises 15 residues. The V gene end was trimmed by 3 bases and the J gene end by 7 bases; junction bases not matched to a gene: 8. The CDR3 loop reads CASSSTGTGSNEQFF. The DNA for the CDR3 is TGCGCCAGCAGCTCGACCGGGACAGGGTCAAATGAGCAGTTCTTC. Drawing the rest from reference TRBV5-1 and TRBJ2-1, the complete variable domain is KAGVTQTPRYLIKTRGQQVTLSCSPISGHRSVSWYQQTPGQGLQFLFEYFSETQRNKGNFPGRFSGRQFSNSRSEMNVSTLELGDSALYLCASSSTGTGSNEQFFGPGTRLTVL.

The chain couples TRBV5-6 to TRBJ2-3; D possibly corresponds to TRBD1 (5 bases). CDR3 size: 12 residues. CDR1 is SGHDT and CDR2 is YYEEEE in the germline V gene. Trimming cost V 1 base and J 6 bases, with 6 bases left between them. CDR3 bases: TGTGCCAGCAGCTTGTCAGGGGATACGCAGTATTTT. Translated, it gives CASSLSGDTQYF.

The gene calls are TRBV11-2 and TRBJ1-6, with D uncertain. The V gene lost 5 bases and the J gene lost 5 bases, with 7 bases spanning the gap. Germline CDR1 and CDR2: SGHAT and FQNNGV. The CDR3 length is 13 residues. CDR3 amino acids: CASSKYDNSPLHF. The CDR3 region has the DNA TGTGCCAGCAGCAAATATGATAATTCACCCCTCCACTTT.

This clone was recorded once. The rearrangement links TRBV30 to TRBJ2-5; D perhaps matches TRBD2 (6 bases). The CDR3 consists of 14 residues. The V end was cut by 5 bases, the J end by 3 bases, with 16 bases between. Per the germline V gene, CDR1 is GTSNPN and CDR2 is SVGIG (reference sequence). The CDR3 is CAWGVGGIEETQYF. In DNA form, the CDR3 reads TGTGCCTGGGGGGTCGGGGGTATCGAAGAGACCCAGTACTTC.

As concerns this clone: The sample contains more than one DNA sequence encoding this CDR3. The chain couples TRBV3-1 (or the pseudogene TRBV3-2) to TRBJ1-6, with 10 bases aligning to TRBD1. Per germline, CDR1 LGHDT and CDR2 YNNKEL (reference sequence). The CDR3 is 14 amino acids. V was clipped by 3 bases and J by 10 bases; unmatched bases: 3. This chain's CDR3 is CASSHGTGASPLHF. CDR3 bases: TGTGCCAGCAGCCACGGGACAGGGGCCTCACCCCTCCACTTT.

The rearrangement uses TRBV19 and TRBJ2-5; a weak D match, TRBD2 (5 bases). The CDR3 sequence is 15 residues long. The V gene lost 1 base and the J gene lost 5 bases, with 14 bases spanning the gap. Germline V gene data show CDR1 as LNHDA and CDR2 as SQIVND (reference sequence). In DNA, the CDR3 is TGTGCCAGTAGTATAGCCGAGGGCCCGGGGGAGACCCAGTACTTC. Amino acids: CASSIAEGPGETQYF.

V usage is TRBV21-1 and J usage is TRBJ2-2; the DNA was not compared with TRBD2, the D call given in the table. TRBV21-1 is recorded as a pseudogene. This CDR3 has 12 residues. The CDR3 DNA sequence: TGTGCCAGCAGCCCTAACACCGGGGAGCTGTTTTTT. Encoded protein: CASSPNTGELFF.

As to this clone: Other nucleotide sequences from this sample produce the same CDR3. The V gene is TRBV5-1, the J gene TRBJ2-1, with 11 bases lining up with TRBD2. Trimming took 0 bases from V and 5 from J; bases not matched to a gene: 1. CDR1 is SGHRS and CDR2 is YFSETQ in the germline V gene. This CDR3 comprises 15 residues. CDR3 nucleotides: TGCGCCAGCAGCTTGGTAGCGGGGGGGAACAATGAGCAGTTCTTC. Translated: CASSLVAGGNNEQFF.

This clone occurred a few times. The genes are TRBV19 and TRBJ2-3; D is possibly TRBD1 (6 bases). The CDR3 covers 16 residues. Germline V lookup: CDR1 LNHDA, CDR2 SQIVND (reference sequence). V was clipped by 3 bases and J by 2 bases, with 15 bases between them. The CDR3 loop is CASSIVAGAPTDTQYF. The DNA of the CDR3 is TGTGCCAGTAGTATCGTAGCAGGGGCCCCCACAGATACGCAGTATTTT.

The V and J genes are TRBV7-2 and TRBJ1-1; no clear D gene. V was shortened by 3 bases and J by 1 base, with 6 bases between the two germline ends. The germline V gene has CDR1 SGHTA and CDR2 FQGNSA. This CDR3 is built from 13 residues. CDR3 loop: CASSLLSNTEAFF. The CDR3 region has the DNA TGTGCCAGCAGCTTGTTATCGAACACTGAAGCTTTCTTT.

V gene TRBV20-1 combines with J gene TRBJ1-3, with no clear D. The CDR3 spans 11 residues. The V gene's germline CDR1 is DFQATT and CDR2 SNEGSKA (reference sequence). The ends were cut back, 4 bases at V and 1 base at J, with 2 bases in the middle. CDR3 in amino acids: CSATSGNTIYF. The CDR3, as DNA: TGCAGTGCTACTTCTGGAAACACCATATATTTT.

CDR3 bases: TGTGCCAGCAGCCTCCTGGGTAGCGGGGGTACAGATACGCAGTATTTT. Translation gives CASSLLGSGGTDTQYF. This chain links TRBV9 with TRBJ2-3, with TRBD2 matching over 9 bases. V lost 4 bases to trimming and J lost 3 bases; unmatched junction nucleotides: 9. The CDR3 sequence is 16 residues long. The germline V gene has CDR1 SGDLS and CDR2 YYNGEE.

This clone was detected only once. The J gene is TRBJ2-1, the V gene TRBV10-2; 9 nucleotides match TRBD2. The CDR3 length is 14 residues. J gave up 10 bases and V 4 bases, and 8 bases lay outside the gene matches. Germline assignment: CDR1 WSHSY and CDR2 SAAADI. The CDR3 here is CASSGGLAMGEQFF. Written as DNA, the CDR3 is TGCGCCAGCAGTGGGGGACTAGCTATGGGCGAGCAGTTCTTC.

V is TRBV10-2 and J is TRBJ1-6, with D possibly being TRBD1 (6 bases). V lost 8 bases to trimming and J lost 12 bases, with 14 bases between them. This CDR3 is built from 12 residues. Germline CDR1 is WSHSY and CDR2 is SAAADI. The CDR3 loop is CASLGASLPLHF. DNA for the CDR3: TGCGCCAGCCTGGGGGCTAGTTTACCCCTCCACTTT.

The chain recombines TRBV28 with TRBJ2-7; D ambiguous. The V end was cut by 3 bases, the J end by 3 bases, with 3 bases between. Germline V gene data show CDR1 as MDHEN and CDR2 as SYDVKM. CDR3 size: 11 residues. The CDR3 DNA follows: TGTGCCAGCAGTTTCATCTACGAGCAGTACTTC. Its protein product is CASSFIYEQYF.

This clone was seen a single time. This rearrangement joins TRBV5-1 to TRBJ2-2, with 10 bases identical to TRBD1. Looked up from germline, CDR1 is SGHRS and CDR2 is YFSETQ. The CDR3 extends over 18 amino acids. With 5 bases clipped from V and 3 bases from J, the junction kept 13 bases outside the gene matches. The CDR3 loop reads CASRPDRGSTRHTGELFF. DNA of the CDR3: TGCGCCAGCAGACCGGACAGGGGGTCAACCCGCCACACCGGGGAGCTGTTTTTT.

Here the CDR3 reads CASSQQGAREQYF. In DNA form, the CDR3 reads TGTGCCAGCAGCCAACAGGGGGCTCGGGAGCAGTACTTC. The J gene is TRBJ2-7, the V gene TRBV3-1 (or the pseudogene TRBV3-2), with TRBD1 matching 8 bases. V was pared by 2 bases and J by 7 bases, with 4 bases of the junction left unmatched. Germline assignment: CDR1 LGHDT and CDR2 YNNKEL (reference sequence). The CDR3 is 13 amino acids.

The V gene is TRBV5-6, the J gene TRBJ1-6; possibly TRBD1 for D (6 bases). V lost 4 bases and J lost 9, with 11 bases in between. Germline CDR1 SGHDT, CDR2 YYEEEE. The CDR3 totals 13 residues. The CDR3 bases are TGTGCCAGCAGCCGGGACATGGGTTCACCCCTCCACTTT. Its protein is CASSRDMGSPLHF.

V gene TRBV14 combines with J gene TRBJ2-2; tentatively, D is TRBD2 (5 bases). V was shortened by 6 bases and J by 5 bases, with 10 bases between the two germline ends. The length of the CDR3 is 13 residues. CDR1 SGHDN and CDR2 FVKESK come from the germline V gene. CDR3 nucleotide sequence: TGTGCCAGCAGGGACTCTAGAACCGGGGAGCTGTTTTTT. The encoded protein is CASRDSRTGELFF. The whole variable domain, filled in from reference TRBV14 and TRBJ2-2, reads EAGVTQFPSHSVIEKGQTVTLRCDPISGHDNLYWYRRVMGKEIKFLLHFVKESKQDESGMPNNRFLAERTGGTYSTLKVQPAELEDSGVYFCASRDSRTGELFFGEGSRLTVL.

The CDR3 DNA reads as TGCAGCGTTGTAGTAAGTACAGCGAACACTGAAGCTTTCTTT. Protein product: CSVVVSTANTEAFF. The rearrangement uses TRBV29-1 and TRBJ1-1; D is unresolved. Germline V lookup: CDR1 SQVTM, CDR2 ANQGSEA. V was cut by 4 bases and J by 1 base, with 13 bases left in between. The CDR3 runs 14 residues.

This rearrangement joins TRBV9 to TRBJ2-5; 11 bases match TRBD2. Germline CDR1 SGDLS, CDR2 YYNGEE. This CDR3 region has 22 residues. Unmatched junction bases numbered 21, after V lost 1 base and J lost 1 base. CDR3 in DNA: TGTGCCAGCAGCGTAAGACCCGTCGGAGCTAGCGGGGGGCTCCCTATCCAAGAGACCCAGTACTTC. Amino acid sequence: CASSVRPVGASGGLPIQETQYF.